This T cell receptor (beta chain) was retrieved from a study of T cell responses to AZD1222 COVID-19 vaccine (dated by TCRdb to about 2021). With respect to the entire study: Because spike-specific TCR depth and breadth did not differ between the two schedules, AZD1222 recipients who got a second dose at roughly 4 weeks were pooled with those who got a second dose at roughly 12 weeks. TCR sequencing covered some 240 trial participants: roughly 200 given two doses of AZD1222 and about 26 given two doses of MenACWY control vaccine. Enrollment into the trials was organized by age into subgroups of 18-55, 56-69 and 70-plus years, and those subgroups contained about 150, 27 and 61 TCR-sequenced participants, respectively. Results and caveats for the whole study, not just this receptor: In the small 56-69-year group, the increase in depth fell short of significance, most likely because of low power. Because no day 14 peak-response samples were available, repertoires were characterized only after the peak T cell response. Reportedly, close to half of the unique spike-specific TCRs recognized epitopes lying outside the regions that are mutated in the B.1.351 and B.1.1.7 variants. Most participants were white British and females outnumbered males, and the authors suggested that clonal diversity may have been underestimated. Conclusions about previously exposed vaccinees are limited, since just five or six AZD1222 recipients were seropositive for SARS-CoV-2 at baseline. CD4 TCRs associated with the vaccine covered the entire spike protein, and the dominant responses were in regions 160-218 and 743-854. After two AZD1222 doses, both the breadth and the depth of spike-specific TCRs were significantly higher than at day 0 and than in MenACWY recipients.

V drops 7 bases and J drops 6 bases, leaving 16 bases in between. According to the germline V gene, CDR1 reads MNHEY and CDR2 reads SVGAGI. Its CDR3 holds 14 amino acids, cysteine through phenylalanine. Only CDR3 DNA is held: 42 bases, read in frame from base 1. As concerns this clone: Its antigen is unknown. Per-base qualities were not stored, and no clone one base away is much larger.

The CDR3 regions of human TCRbeta chains were analyzed by immunosequencing. Turning to the authors' computational methods: Repertoire TCRs were checked for matches against a reference library of SARS-CoV-2-specific TCRs that had been generated using the MIRA antigen-specificity platform. Breadth was defined as the fraction of unique TCRs that were SARS-CoV-2-associated, and depth was defined as the fraction of total T cells that were SARS-CoV-2-associated. Using the MIRA data, every spike-specific TCR was mapped to the spike region that the TCR reacted to and assigned to either a CD4 or a CD8 class. Log10-transformed breadth and depth values were compared by one-way ANOVA with Sidak's multiple comparisons tests. Sourced from immuneACCESS, this table was stored by TCRdb with only in-frame sequences that have V and J called. A share of the clones is absent; for the studies checked, an unresolved V gene accounts for under half, and the remainder has no known explanation. V, J and clone size are taken as reported in that table, and D and trimming were inferred from the DNA itself. The sample has roughly 120,000 clones on record, 70% to 90% of them singletons. Jointly, the top ten make up about 5% of the sample.

The time point label, as the study defines it: baseline before first vaccination. Vaccinee samples came from UK trials COV001 and COV002, including a single-blind randomized controlled phase 2/3 trial of AZD1222 (ChAdOx1 nCoV-19) in healthy adults. Trial participant PBMC samples were collected at day 0 and day 28 after the second dose for TCRbeta chain sequencing. This receptor was identified in an adult in good health. Sequencing was performed on peripheral blood, taken on day 0 of AZD1222 vaccination. The V and J genes are TRBV6-5 and TRBJ2-1; TRBD2 might be the D gene, on 7 matching bases. The base sequence is TGTGCCAGCACCATCATCGGGGGGCGCAATGAGCAGTTCTTC. This encodes CASTIIGGRNEQFF.